These 30 T cell receptor beta chains share one sample of origin, sequenced in a study of identical twins. Via MiXCR, TCRdb re-called the 5' RACE reads, giving one row per CDR3 protein. Counted here are a few hundred thousand distinct CDR3 sequences, approximately 14% occurring once; the ten biggest clones make up 0.44%. The sample was also reused in another study, on yellow fever vaccine responses in identical twins.

The sequencing sample was made of CD4+ T cells sorted from blood. These TCRs come from a woman aged 18-29 years in good health.

In its sample, this clonotype was seen a few times. The gene calls are TRBV7-6 and TRBJ2-1, with 11 bases aligning to TRBD1. V was pared by 5 bases and J by 7 bases, with 7 bases of the junction left unmatched. The CDR3 covers 15 residues. In germline, CDR1 is SGHVS, CDR2 FNYEAQ. The CDR3 DNA is TGTGCCAGCAGCCCCGGACAGGGGGCAGGAAATGAGCAGTTCTTC. Its protein product is CASSPGQGAGNEQFF. The whole variable domain, remainder taken from reference TRBV7-6 and TRBJ2-1, is GAGVSQSPRYKVTKRGQDVALRCDPISGHVSLYWYRQALGQGPEFLTYFNYEAQQDKSGLPNDRFSAERPEGSISTLTIQRTEQRDSAMYRCASSPGQGAGNEQFFGPGTRLTVL.

This clonotype was picked up many times. The rearrangement links TRBV5-1 to TRBJ1-2; a possible D gene is TRBD1 (5 bases). Germline CDR1 and CDR2: SGHRS and YFSETQ. V was clipped by 2 bases and J by 5 bases, with 13 bases between them. The CDR3 is made up of 14 amino acids. The CDR3 DNA follows: TGCGCCAGCAGCTTTGGGACCCGTGGGTATGGCTACACCTTC. It codes for CASSFGTRGYGYTF. Complete variable domain (other parts from reference TRBV5-1 and TRBJ1-2): KAGVTQTPRYLIKTRGQQVTLSCSPISGHRSVSWYQQTPGQGLQFLFEYFSETQRNKGNFPGRFSGRQFSNSRSEMNVSTLELGDSALYLCASSFGTRGYGYTFGSGTRLTVV.

On this clonotype: One end of the junction varies from germline; a read error may be responsible. The rearrangement joins TRBV7-9 to TRBJ2-5; D could derive from TRBD1 or TRBD2 (6 bases each). Germline values: CDR1 SEHNR, CDR2 FQNEAQ (reference sequence). The CDR3 covers 14 residues. The CDR3 spells CASTPRGGFETQHF. CDR3 sequence (DNA): TGTGCCAGCACCCCCCGAGGGGGGTTTGAGACCCAGCACTTC.

The chain is built from TRBV4-2 and TRBJ2-1; 9 positions match TRBD2. The CDR3 totals 16 residues. V gave up 1 base and J gave up 8 bases; unmatched junction bases: 9. Per the germline V gene, CDR1 is LGHNA and CDR2 is YNFKEQ. For the CDR3, the DNA is TGTGCCAGCAGCCAAGTAACCGGGACTAGCCCATATGAGCAGTTCTTC. As protein: CASSQVTGTSPYEQFF.

The genes are TRBV10-3 and TRBJ2-7; tentative D call: TRBD1 (6 bases). CDR1 is ENHRY and CDR2 is SYGVKD in the germline V gene. Between the trimmed V and J ends, which lost 8 bases and 0 bases, there was a span of 14 bases. The CDR3 runs to 14 residues. The CDR3 loop is CAIPRQDPSYEQYV. DNA of the CDR3: TGTGCCATCCCACGACAGGACCCCTCCTACGAGCAGTACGTC.

This clonotype came up a few times. J is TRBJ2-1 and V is TRBV12-3 or TRBV12-4, with 16 nucleotides matching TRBD2. V lost 0 bases to trimming and J lost 4 bases; unmatched junction nucleotides: 15. The CDR3 contains 22 residues. The DNA of the CDR3 is TGTGCCAGCAGTTTAGCGCGTCGGTGGGGGACTAGCGGGGGGGCGATATACAATGAGCAGTTCTTC. It specifies CASSLARRWGTSGGAIYNEQFF.

The rearrangement links TRBV5-1 to TRBJ2-7, with 7 bases lining up with TRBD1. In germline, CDR1 is SGHRS, CDR2 YFSETQ. Losses at the gene ends were 4 bases for V and 5 bases for J; bases not matched to a gene: 9. The CDR3 sequence is 14 residues long. The chain's CDR3 is CASSPGQAFNEQYF. The CDR3, as DNA: TGCGCCAGCAGCCCCGGACAGGCTTTCAACGAGCAGTACTTC.

In this sample, this clonotype turned up a few times. In nucleotides, the CDR3 is TGTGCCAGCAGCGAGGACAGGGGAAGGACAGATACGCAGTATTTT. This gives the protein CASSEDRGRTDTQYF. The chain combines TRBV9 with TRBJ2-3; 9 bases are shared with TRBD1. The germline V gene has CDR1 SGDLS and CDR2 YYNGEE. CDR3 length equals 15 residues. The V gene end was trimmed by 3 bases and the J gene end by 3 bases; junction bases not matched to a gene: 5.

In this sample, this clonotype turned up a few times. The chain is built from TRBV5-5 and TRBJ2-7; 7 nucleotides line up with TRBD1. Germline V gene sequence: CDR1 SGHKS, CDR2 YYEKEE (reference sequence). The CDR3 has 14 residues. V was clipped by 1 base and J by 7 bases; unmatched bases: 8. Here the CDR3 DNA reads TGTGCCAGCAGCTTGTATGGGACAGCGCGGGAGCAGTACGTC. Translated, it gives CASSLYGTAREQYV.

J is TRBJ2-5 and V is TRBV20-1, with D perhaps TRBD1 (6 bases). Germline V CDR1 and CDR2: DFQATT, SNEGSKA (reference sequence). Trimming took 3 bases from V and 2 from J, leaving 13 bases between them. The CDR3 runs to 14 residues. The CDR3 DNA reads TGCAGTGCTAGGATCCCGACAGGACAAGAGACCCAGTACTTC. As protein: CSARIPTGQETQYF.

This clonotype was observed a handful of times. The CDR3 reads CASSIRTTSTDTQYF. DNA of the CDR3: TGCGCCAGCAGCATTAGGACAACTAGCACAGATACGCAGTATTTT. This rearrangement joins TRBV5-1 to TRBJ2-3; tentative D call: TRBD1 (5 bases). The CDR3 runs to 15 residues. V lost 4 bases to trimming and J lost 0 bases, with 12 bases between them. Germline V gene lookup returns CDR1 SGHRS and CDR2 YFSETQ.

This clonotype was seen repeatedly, ten times or more. V and J are TRBV2 and TRBJ1-1; TRBD1 matches at 7 bases. The CDR3 loop spans 14 amino acids. Germline CDR1 reads SNHLY; CDR2 reads FYNNEI. The V segment lost 6 bases and the J segment 0 bases; nucleotides outside the gene matches: 4. CDR3: CASSRGQLNTEAFF. CDR3 coding DNA: TGTGCCAGCAGCCGGGGACAGCTGAACACTGAAGCTTTCTTT.

This clonotype was detected ten times or more. V usage is TRBV3-1 and J usage is TRBJ1-4; D uncertain. CDR3 length: 16 residues. V was shortened by 0 bases and J by 8 bases, with 16 bases between the two germline ends. Germline-derived CDR1 and CDR2 are LGHDT and YNNKEL (reference sequence). CDR3 loop: CASSQDLGRVGEKLFF. CDR3 sequence (DNA): TGTGCCAGCAGCCAAGATCTCGGACGAGTTGGAGAAAAACTGTTTTTT.

The genes are TRBV10-1 and TRBJ2-5, with TRBD1 matching over 9 bases. With 3 bases clipped from V and 1 base from J, the junction kept 6 bases outside the gene matches. The CDR3 is 16 amino acids. Germline assignment: CDR1 WNHNN and CDR2 SYGVQD (reference sequence). In DNA form, the CDR3 reads TGCGCCAGCAGTGAACCCGGGACAGGGACCCAAGAGACCCAGTACTTC. Protein sequence: CASSEPGTGTQETQYF.

In its sample, this clonotype was seen a few times. This chain links TRBV12-3 or TRBV12-4 with TRBJ2-2; TRBD1 matches 8 bases. This CDR3 is 16 amino acids long. The V segment lost 5 bases and the J segment 6 bases; nucleotides outside the gene matches: 11. As DNA, the CDR3 is TGTGCCAGCAGTCTCCACCCGACAGGGGAGGCCGGGGAGCTGTTTTTT. Translated, it gives CASSLHPTGEAGELFF.

CDR3 protein: CASNWGGEPQETQYF. The CDR3 nucleotides read TGTGCCAGTAACTGGGGAGGGGAGCCCCAAGAGACCCAGTACTTC. V is TRBV19 and J is TRBJ2-5, with 7 positions matching TRBD2. Per germline, CDR1 LNHDA and CDR2 SQIVND (reference sequence). The CDR3 is made up of 15 amino acids. V shed 7 bases, J shed 1 base, and the junction held 9 bases outside the gene matches.

The chain combines TRBV7-9 with TRBJ2-7, with 12 nucleotides matching TRBD2. Germline values: CDR1 SEHNR, CDR2 FQNEAQ (reference sequence). J lost 5 bases, V lost 3 bases, and 5 bases had no gene match. CDR3 length equals 15 residues. CDR3 in amino acids: CASSFRTSGKDEQYF. The CDR3, as DNA: TGTGCCAGCAGCTTTAGGACTAGCGGGAAGGACGAGCAGTACTTC.

This clonotype was counted a few times. J is TRBJ2-5 and V is TRBV5-1, with D perhaps TRBD2 (5 bases). The CDR3 is made up of 13 amino acids. Germline CDR1 reads SGHRS; CDR2 reads YFSETQ. Trimming shortened V by 5 bases and J by 3 bases, and 11 bases separated the two germline ends. This chain's CDR3 is CASSIGEKETQYF. The CDR3 nucleotides are TGCGCCAGCAGTATTGGGGAGAAAGAGACCCAGTACTTC. The whole variable domain, remainder taken from reference TRBV5-1 and TRBJ2-5, is KAGVTQTPRYLIKTRGQQVTLSCSPISGHRSVSWYQQTPGQGLQFLFEYFSETQRNKGNFPGRFSGRQFSNSRSEMNVSTLELGDSALYLCASSIGEKETQYFGPGTRLLVL.

In its sample, this clonotype was seen many times. V gene TRBV12-3 or TRBV12-4 combines with J gene TRBJ2-5, with no clear D. The V and J ends lost 4 bases and 4 bases respectively, with 7 bases between them. This CDR3 contains 12 residues. The CDR3 coding sequence is TGTGCCAGCAGTTCTAGTGGAGAGACCCAGTACTTC. Its protein is CASSSSGETQYF.

This chain's CDR3 is CASSTPRLPPTETQYF. The CDR3 coding sequence is TGTGCCAGCAGTACCCCACGGCTCCCGCCGACGGAGACCCAGTACTTC. The rearrangement joins TRBV28 to TRBJ2-5; D is uncertain. The CDR3 contains 16 residues. V was pared by 5 bases and J by 5 bases, with 21 bases between. Germline values: CDR1 MDHEN, CDR2 SYDVKM.

There are a few counts of this clonotype. V is TRBV7-6 and J is TRBJ2-1, with D unclear. Trimming removed 5 bases from V and 7 bases from J, with 15 bases in between. Per germline, CDR1 SGHVS and CDR2 FNYEAQ. The CDR3 consists of 14 residues. The CDR3 region is CASSPPTLINEQFF. The DNA for the CDR3 is TGTGCCAGCAGCCCCCCGACGTTAATAAATGAGCAGTTCTTC.

The chain combines TRBV29-1 with TRBJ1-2; D gene ambiguous. V was shortened by 3 bases and J by 7 bases, with 15 bases between the two germline ends. The germline V gene encodes CDR1 SQVTM and CDR2 ANQGSEA. This CDR3 has 13 amino acids. The CDR3 DNA is TGCAGCGTTGAGCTGAGCCCCTTTCGTGGCTACACCTTC. Translated, it gives CSVELSPFRGYTF.

This clonotype was detected only a few times. The chain carries TRBV28 and TRBJ2-2, with 9 bases identical to TRBD2. Trimming took 2 bases from V and 3 from J; bases not matched to a gene: 4. Germline V gene lookup returns CDR1 MDHEN and CDR2 SYDVKM. This CDR3 spans 16 amino acids. CDR3 nucleotide sequence: TGTGCCAGCAGTTTAGGGCGGGGGGGAGACACCGGGGAGCTGTTTTTT. This codes for CASSLGRGGDTGELFF.

This clonotype occurred many times. V and J are TRBV4-2 and TRBJ2-1; D ambiguous. This CDR3 region has 13 residues. The V gene lost 3 bases and the J gene lost 7 bases, with 10 bases spanning the gap. Germline CDR1 reads LGHNA; CDR2 reads YNFKEQ. CDR3 in amino acids: CASSQNLRNEQFF. The CDR3 coding sequence is TGTGCCAGCAGCCAGAATCTAAGGAATGAGCAGTTCTTC.

The CDR3 protein is CASSWGVRETQYF. The CDR3 bases are TGTGCCAGCAGTTGGGGGGTGCGAGAGACCCAGTACTTC. This chain uses TRBV12-3 or TRBV12-4 with TRBJ2-5, with a weak D call TRBD2 (6 bases). The CDR3 covers 13 residues. Between the trimmed V and J ends, which lost 4 bases and 4 bases, there was a span of 10 bases.

There are a few counts of this clonotype. This chain's CDR3 is CASSILAGGYNEQFF. The CDR3 nucleotides read TGTGCCAGCAGCATACTAGCGGGAGGGTACAATGAGCAGTTCTTC. The V and J genes are TRBV9 and TRBJ2-1, with TRBD2 matching 13 bases. The germline V gene encodes CDR1 SGDLS and CDR2 YYNGEE. This CDR3 is built from 15 residues. Trimming cost V 4 bases and J 4 bases; bases outside gene matches: 2.

This clonotype was observed a few times. This sequence joins TRBV6-1 and TRBJ2-1; 8 bases agree with TRBD1. This CDR3 spans 15 amino acids. CDR1 MNHNS and CDR2 SASEGT come from the germline V gene. The V and J ends lost 7 bases and 0 bases, in that order; junction bases with no gene match: 5. The CDR3 region is CASNTGGVSYNEQFF. The CDR3 DNA reads TGTGCCAGCAATACAGGGGGAGTCTCCTACAATGAGCAGTTCTTC.

This clonotype was seen a handful of times. The chain is built from TRBV20-1 and TRBJ1-1; TRBD1 matches at 7 bases. The V segment lost 2 bases and the J segment 0 bases; nucleotides outside the gene matches: 6. Germline V gene data show CDR1 as DFQATT and CDR2 as SNEGSKA (reference sequence). The CDR3 sequence is 15 residues long. CDR3 sequence reads: CSARTGAGMNTEAFF. For the CDR3, the DNA is TGCAGTGCTAGAACAGGGGCGGGGATGAACACTGAAGCTTTCTTT.

This clonotype came up a few times. The J gene is TRBJ2-7, the V gene TRBV27; TRBD1 matches 7 bases. This CDR3 has 16 amino acids. J was trimmed by 2 bases and V by 4 bases; bases with no gene match: 11. Germline V gene data show CDR1 as MNHEY and CDR2 as SMNVEV (reference sequence). Here the CDR3 DNA reads TGTGCCAGCAGTTACCACCGGGACAGAGAGACCTACGAGCAGTACGTC. Encoded protein: CASSYHRDRETYEQYV.

At least ten counts were recorded for this clonotype. The genes are TRBV12-3 or TRBV12-4 and TRBJ1-1; no clear D. The CDR3 loop spans 13 amino acids. The germline V and J ends were trimmed by 6 bases and 0 bases, with 8 bases remaining between them. The CDR3 DNA sequence: TGTGCCAGCAGCAGGTACTTGAACACTGAAGCTTTCTTT. This encodes CASSRYLNTEAFF.